These 9 T cell receptor beta chains were sequenced from one sample in a study of shared clonotypes between healthy human individuals. Some clones are missing from TCRdb's copy, which holds only in-frame ones; the method was immunoSEQ multiplex PCR. The repertoire has under 750,000 clones, roughly two thirds of them found once; the top ten carry under 2%. Material for sequencing was memory CD4+ T cells sorted from blood. Stated subset: CD45RA-negative fraction. These receptors were taken from a woman in her twenties or thirties in good health.

This clone has only one observation. In nucleotides, the CDR3 is TGTGCCAGCAGTAGACTAGCGGGAAGTGCTAGCACAGATACGCAGTATTTT. Encoded protein: CASSRLAGSASTDTQYF. This chain links TRBV9 with TRBJ2-3; 11 bases map to TRBD2. J was trimmed by 0 bases and V by 5 bases; bases with no gene match: 8. The V gene's germline CDR1 is SGDLS and CDR2 YYNGEE. The CDR3 is made up of 17 amino acids.

V gene TRBV28 combines with J gene TRBJ2-6, with D unclear. With 3 bases removed from V and 3 bases from J, the gap between germline ends came to 12 bases. The CDR3 contains 16 residues. CDR1 and CDR2 from the germline V gene are MDHEN and SYDVKM. The CDR3 region has the DNA TGTGCCAGCAGTTTCCCCGGGTTCGGTGGGGCCAACGTCCTGACTTTC. This codes for CASSFPGFGGANVLTF.

The chain combines TRBV7-9 with TRBJ2-2; 9 bases align to TRBD2. Germline V gene sequence: CDR1 SEHNR, CDR2 FQNEAQ (reference sequence). This CDR3 comprises 16 residues. The J segment lost 6 bases and the V segment lost 6 bases, leaving 11 bases of the junction unmatched. The CDR3 is CASRPQDSGSAGELFF. DNA of the CDR3: TGTGCCAGCAGGCCCCAGGATAGCGGGAGTGCCGGGGAGCTGTTTTTT.

The chain combines TRBV27 with TRBJ1-5, with 7 bases matching TRBD1. The V gene end was trimmed by 6 bases and the J gene end by 5 bases; junction bases not matched to a gene: 4. This CDR3 region has 13 residues. Germline-derived CDR1 and CDR2 are MNHEY and SMNVEV (reference sequence). The CDR3 loop is CASRQGWDQPQHF. The CDR3 DNA follows: TGTGCCAGCAGACAGGGGTGGGATCAGCCCCAGCATTTT.

As regards this clone: Different DNA sequences within this sample yield the same CDR3. The chain joins TRBV5-1 to TRBJ1-1, with TRBD1 as a possible D gene (6 bases). CDR3 length: 12 residues. Trimming took 4 bases from V and 5 from J, leaving 9 bases between them. Germline V gene data show CDR1 as SGHRS and CDR2 as YFSETQ. The CDR3 reads CASSTGNTEAFF. DNA for the CDR3: TGCGCCAGCAGCACAGGGAATACTGAAGCTTTCTTT.

The CDR3 DNA reads TGTGCCAGTAAGACAGGGTCCACTGAAGCTTTCTTT. Its protein product is CASKTGSTEAFF. The chain recombines TRBV27 with TRBJ1-1; 7 bases map to TRBD1. This CDR3 has 12 residues. J gave up 4 bases and V 9 bases, and 5 bases lay outside the gene matches. Germline V gene data show CDR1 as MNHEY and CDR2 as SMNVEV (reference sequence).

On this clone itself: Being one base from a much bigger clone, this may be a read error. In the same sample, other DNA sequences code for this CDR3. V and J are TRBV7-2 and TRBJ2-7; 7 bases match TRBD2. Trimming cost V 5 bases and J 2 bases; bases outside gene matches: 9. The germline gives CDR1 SGHTA, CDR2 FQGNSA. This CDR3 has 15 amino acids. CDR3 loop: CASSQGLAETYEQYF. In DNA, the CDR3 is TGTGCCAGCAGCCAAGGGCTAGCGGAAACCTACGAGCAGTACTTC. Based on the CDR3 plus reference TRBV7-2 and TRBJ2-7, the full variable domain is GAGVSQSPSNKVTEKGKDVELRCDPISGHTALYWYRQSLGQGLEFLIYFQGNSAPDKSGLPSDRFSAERTGGSVSTLTIQRTQQEDSAVYLCASSQGLAETYEQYFGPGTRLTVT.

The V call is TRBV15, the J call TRBJ2-7, with 8 nucleotides matching TRBD1. Germline values: CDR1 LNHNV, CDR2 YYDKDF (reference sequence). There are 15 residues in the CDR3. V lost 3 bases and J lost 2; bases outside the gene matches: 6. The CDR3 nucleotides read TGTGCCACCAGCAGGTGGACAGGGCTTCCCTACGAGCAGTACTTC. Amino acids: CATSRWTGLPYEQYF.

This chain connects TRBV18 to TRBJ1-1; no clear D gene. The V end was cut by 4 bases, the J end by 1 base, with 13 bases between. Germline CDR1 and CDR2: KGHSH and LQKENI. The CDR3 has 15 residues. In nucleotides, the CDR3 is TGTGCCAGCTCACTGGGCGGGTTAGGGAACACTGAAGCTTTCTTT. Its protein product is CASSLGGLGNTEAFF. The complete variable domain, with remaining parts taken from reference TRBV18 and TRBJ1-1, reads NAGVMQNPRHLVRRRGQEARLRCSPMKGHSHVYWYRQLPEEGLKFMVYLQKENIIDESGMPKERFSAEFPKEGPSILRIQQVVRGDSAAYFCASSLGGLGNTEAFFGQGTRLTVV.